Listed here are 13 T cell receptor beta chains from one sample, sequenced in a study of regulatory T cells in long-lasting Graves disease. Assembly of TCR beta libraries relied on iRepertoire HTBI primers together with Arm-PCR of CDR3 regions. TCRdb re-called the multiplex PCR reads through MiXCR, storing one row per CDR3 protein. The sample lists 300,000 to 500,000 distinct CDR3 sequences, roughly 20% occurring once. The time point is: persistent/refractory GD, antithyroid drugs over 5 years with positive TRAb. Making the TCR library involved RNA that had been extracted from PBMCs. The material sequenced was peripheral blood mononuclear cells (PBMCs), taken when the disease was refractory, from a patient treated with antithyroid drugs. Receptors originate from a female donor with Graves disease.

The table lists this clonotype with many counts. The V and J genes are TRBV7-8 and TRBJ1-4, with D possibly matching TRBD1 (5 bases). The V end lost 2 bases, the J end lost 10 bases, and 23 bases lay between the germline ends. The CDR3 length is 17 residues. The germline CDR1 and CDR2 sequences are SGHVS and FQNEAQ. DNA of the CDR3: TGTGCCAGCAGCTTAAGGGCTGTGGGGGACTCGGGAGGAAAACTGTTTTTT. Amino acids: CASSLRAVGDSGGKLFF.

A remark on this clonotype: A much larger clone differs from this one at a single base, so this may be a read error. The conserved phenylalanine or tryptophan is not found at the CDR3 terminus, so this likely reflects a read error. The chain carries TRBV7-2 and TRBJ1-2; possible D gene TRBD1, 5 bases. V lost 5 bases and J lost 5, with 15 bases in between. CDR3 size: 14 residues. Germline-derived CDR1 and CDR2 are SGHTA and FQGNSA. CDR3 amino acids: CASSPGQPPYGYTL. CDR3 in DNA: TGTGCCAGCAGCCCAGGGCAGCCTCCTTATGGCTACACCCTC.

As DNA, the CDR3 is TGTGCCAGCAGTTTATCGGGGACTAGCGGGAGAAGCGAGCAGTACTTC. Protein product: CASSLSGTSGRSEQYF. The chain links TRBV27 to TRBJ2-7; 14 bases match TRBD2. Germline trimming cut 0 bases from V and 6 bases from J; bases unmatched to any gene: 4. CDR1 is MNHEY, CDR2 SMNVEV, per germline (reference sequence). The CDR3 totals 16 residues.

The sample holds many counts of this clonotype. The V and J genes are TRBV9 and TRBJ1-5, with 7 bases that match TRBD1. The CDR3 has 14 residues. Germline CDR1 reads SGDLS; CDR2 reads YYNGEE. J lost 10 bases, V lost 0 bases, and 7 bases had no gene match. This chain's CDR3 is CASSVGQGNTPQHF. The CDR3 nucleotides are TGTGCCAGCAGCGTAGGACAGGGTAACACCCCCCAGCATTTT.

This clonotype came up many times. The chain joins TRBV7-9 to TRBJ2-4, with 8 nucleotides matching TRBD2. V was pared by 6 bases and J by 8 bases, with 15 bases of the junction left unmatched. The CDR3 spans 16 residues. Germline V gene sequence: CDR1 SEHNR, CDR2 FQNEAQ (reference sequence). For the CDR3, the DNA is TGTGCCAGCAGTCCTCGATTCGGGAGGGAGAGTGACATTCAGTACTTC. Translation: CASSPRFGRESDIQYF.

In this sample, this clonotype turned up many times. This chain uses TRBV11-2 with TRBJ1-6; no reliable D call. The CDR3 is made up of 16 amino acids. Trimming took off 1 base at V and 0 bases at J, with 7 bases between the two ends. Germline loops: CDR1 SGHAT, CDR2 FQNNGV. The CDR3 nucleotides are TGTGCCAGCAGCTTAGTGCCGAGCTCCTATAATTCACCCCTCCACTTT. Its translation: CASSLVPSSYNSPLHF.

This clonotype was recorded many times. The chain has TRBV6-1 and TRBJ2-7, with D perhaps TRBD2 (5 bases). Germline V CDR1 and CDR2: MNHNS, SASEGT. Deletions cut 7 bases from V and 1 base from J, with 17 bases between. There are 15 residues in the CDR3. This chain's CDR3 is CASNLWEFGSYEQYF. CDR3 nucleotide sequence: TGTGCCAGCAACCTATGGGAGTTTGGTTCCTACGAGCAGTACTTC.

This clonotype was seen only a few times. The V and J genes are TRBV20-1 and TRBJ2-7; 11 positions match TRBD2. The CDR3 has 16 residues. J gave up 0 bases and V 3 bases, and 7 bases lay outside the gene matches. Germline CDR1 and CDR2: DFQATT and SNEGSKA (reference sequence). Written as DNA, the CDR3 is TGCAGTGCTAGGGCCCCTAGCGGGGGGTCCTCCTACGAGCAGTACTTC. Translating gives CSARAPSGGSSYEQYF.

This clonotype appeared many times. The rearrangement joins TRBV7-2 to TRBJ2-2; D is possibly TRBD2 (5 bases). The CDR3 is made up of 13 amino acids. Germline assignment: CDR1 SGHTA and CDR2 FQGNSA. V dropped 4 bases and J dropped 6 bases, with 9 bases sitting between them. The CDR3 reads CASSWTEAGELFF. The CDR3 DNA is TGTGCCAGCAGCTGGACGGAGGCCGGGGAGCTGTTTTTT.

The rearrangement uses TRBV27 and TRBJ1-2, with D possibly matching TRBD1 (6 bases). V gave up 9 bases and J gave up 4 bases, with 21 bases separating them. From germline, CDR1 is MNHEY and CDR2 SMNVEV (reference sequence). This CDR3 has 15 amino acids. The CDR3, as DNA: TGTGCCAGGCCGTTACGGACAGTGGATCCCTATGGCTACACCTTC. Protein sequence: CARPLRTVDPYGYTF.

The genes are TRBV19 and TRBJ1-1; perhaps TRBD1 as D (5 bases). CDR1 and CDR2 from the germline V gene are LNHDA and SQIVND (reference sequence). This CDR3 region has 15 residues. With 7 bases removed from V and 0 bases from J, the gap between germline ends came to 15 bases. In DNA, the CDR3 is TGTGCCAGTACCACTTGGGGACTGTTGAACACTGAAGCTTTCTTT. Its translation: CASTTWGLLNTEAFF.

This clonotype was seen more than once but under ten times. The chain employs TRBV7-9 and TRBJ2-5; D is unclear. The CDR3 consists of 16 residues. The V and J ends lost 3 bases and 4 bases respectively, with 18 bases between them. Germline V gives CDR1 SEHNR, CDR2 FQNEAQ (reference sequence). CDR3 amino acids: CASSLGLSGFGETQYF. The CDR3 DNA is TGTGCCAGCAGCTTGGGCTTGTCTGGCTTCGGAGAGACCCAGTACTTC.

The rearrangement joins TRBV7-8 to TRBJ2-7; TRBD2 is a possible D gene (6 bases). V shed 2 bases and J shed 0 bases, with 20 bases lying between them. CDR1 SGHVS and CDR2 FQNEAQ come from the germline V gene. The length of the CDR3 is 18 residues. The CDR3 reads CASSLRRPGGTASYEQYF. In DNA, the CDR3 is TGTGCCAGCAGCTTAAGGCGGCCTGGGGGGACGGCCTCCTACGAGCAGTACTTC.